A selection of T cell receptor beta chains follows, all from one sample in a study of blood T cells in healthy people across ages. A single record per CDR3 protein comes from TCRdb applying MiXCR to the 5' RACE reads. Here the sample spans about a million distinct CDR3 sequences, roughly half being singletons. Material for sequencing was blood. The receptors were sampled from a woman aged 60-75 years in good health. CDR3s include the opening cysteine and the closing phenylalanine or tryptophan. A D gene is named only where the DNA matches it firmly. For some rows the clone size is stated as once, few or many, or as a class when expanded; others skip it.

J gene	D gene	V gene	clone size	CDR3 DNA	CDR3 protein
TRBJ1-2	.	TRBV29-1	.	TGCAGCGTTGAAGGGGCGCGACCCTCCTATGGCTACACCTTC	CSVEGARPSYGYTF
TRBJ2-1	.	TRBV6-6	.	TGTGCCAGCAGCCGAGGAGGATTCGACTACAATGAGCAGTTCTTC	CASSRGGFDYNEQFF
TRBJ2-5	TRBD1	TRBV9	.	TGTGCCAGCAGCGATGGGACAGGGATTGAGACCCAGTACTTC	CASSDGTGIETQYF
TRBJ2-2	TRBD1	TRBV11-3	.	TGTGCCAGCAGTCACCCGACAGGGGAATACTACACCGGGGAGCTGTTTTTT	CASSHPTGEYYTGELFF
TRBJ2-5	.	TRBV20-1	.	TGCAGTGCATGGTTCTCCGAAGTCCCTCAAGAGACCCAGTACTTC	CSAWFSEVPQETQYF
TRBJ2-4	.	TRBV27	few	TGTGCCAGCAGTCCCGCGGTGGGACATCGAAGAGCCAAAAACATTCAGTACTTC	CASSPAVGHRRAKNIQYF
TRBJ2-5	TRBD1	TRBV20-1	.	TGCAGTGCTAGCGGTATCGGACAGGGGGGGGAGACCCAGTACTTC	CSASGIGQGGETQYF
TRBJ1-5	.	TRBV7-2	few	TGTGCCAGCAGCTTATCGTGGACGGAAGACAATCAGCCCCAGCATTTT	CASSLSWTEDNQPQHF
TRBJ1-4	.	TRBV18	.	TGTGCCAGCTCAGCTGGACAGAATGAAAAACTGTTTTTT	CASSAGQNEKLFF
TRBJ2-3	TRBD2	TRBV5-1	.	TGCGCCAGCAGCGTCGTAGCGGGAGGGGGCACAGATACGCAGTATTTT	CASSVVAGGGTDTQYF